These 25 T cell receptor beta chains were all obtained from the same sample, sequenced in a study of T cell responses to AZD1222 COVID-19 vaccine. Clones were read by immunoSEQ multiplex PCR, and TCRdb kept only the in-frame ones, dropping some. The data contain roughly 150,000 clones, around 94% of them seen just once; the ten biggest clones take up approximately 9%. The input for sequencing was peripheral blood, taken 28 days after the second AZD1222 dose. These receptors originate from an adult who received the AZD1222 COVID-19 vaccine.

This clone was seen at least ten times. The chain is built from TRBV3-1 (or the pseudogene TRBV3-2) and TRBJ1-1; D not resolved. Trimming removed 3 bases from V and 10 bases from J, with 12 bases in between. Looked up from germline, CDR1 is LGHDT and CDR2 is YNNKEL (reference sequence). The CDR3 length is 12 residues. CDR3 loop: CASSQQRNLAFF. DNA for the CDR3: TGTGCCAGCAGCCAGCAGAGGAATTTAGCTTTCTTT.

The rearrangement links TRBV5-1 to TRBJ2-3; perhaps TRBD2 as D (6 bases). CDR3 size: 16 residues. Trimming cost V 4 bases and J 2 bases, with 17 bases left between them. Per the germline V gene, CDR1 is SGHRS and CDR2 is YFSETQ. This chain's CDR3 is CASSPKLAPFTDTQYF. In DNA form, the CDR3 reads TGCGCCAGCAGCCCAAAACTAGCCCCATTCACAGATACGCAGTATTTT.

This rearrangement joins TRBV20-1 to TRBJ1-6, with D unresolved. V was clipped by 3 bases and J by 7 bases, with 16 bases between them. The CDR3 consists of 15 residues. The germline V gene has CDR1 DFQATT and CDR2 SNEGSKA (reference sequence). The DNA for the CDR3 is TGCAGTGCTAGTACTGGAGGAGCTTGGAATTCACCCCTCCACTTT. This codes for CSASTGGAWNSPLHF.

The chain recombines TRBV12-3 or TRBV12-4 with TRBJ1-1; perhaps TRBD1 as D (6 bases). This CDR3 has 13 amino acids. The ends were cut back, 5 bases at V and 4 bases at J, with 11 bases in the middle. CDR3 sequence (DNA): TGTGCCAGCAGTCCGGGACACTCCACTGAAGCTTTCTTT. The encoded protein is CASSPGHSTEAFF.

This chain connects TRBV15 to TRBJ1-6; maybe TRBD1 (5 bases). From germline, CDR1 is LNHNV and CDR2 YYDKDF (reference sequence). The CDR3 is made up of 16 amino acids. V lost 6 bases, J lost 2 bases, and 14 bases lay in between. CDR3 sequence: CATSSERGAYNSPLHF. CDR3 DNA sequence: TGTGCCACCAGTTCCGAGAGGGGCGCCTATAATTCACCCCTCCACTTT.

The rearrangement joins TRBV7-2 to TRBJ1-2, with TRBD1 identical over 9 bases. The V gene's germline CDR1 is SGHTA and CDR2 FQGNSA. This CDR3 region has 15 residues. The ends lost 5 bases at V and 2 bases at J; junction bases unmatched: 6. The CDR3 DNA reads as TGTGCCAGCAGCCCGGGGACAGGGAACAACTATGGCTACACCTTC. Encoded protein: CASSPGTGNNYGYTF.

The chain is built from TRBV4-2 and TRBJ2-1; D may be TRBD1 (6 bases). This CDR3 has 12 amino acids. Trimming cost V 3 bases and J 9 bases, with 9 bases left between them. CDR1 and CDR2 from the germline V gene are LGHNA and YNFKEQ. The CDR3 sequence is CASSQGAGEQFF. CDR3 sequence (DNA): TGTGCCAGCAGCCAGGGGGCCGGTGAGCAGTTCTTC.

The chain combines TRBV6-6 with TRBJ2-2; maybe TRBD2 (6 bases). Trimming removed 5 bases from V and 5 bases from J, with 21 bases in between. The germline CDR1 and CDR2 sequences are MNHNY and SVGAGI (reference sequence). The CDR3 has 17 residues. CDR3: CASSRLGGASGTGELFF. The CDR3 DNA reads TGTGCCAGCAGTCGCCTCGGTGGGGCAAGCGGGACCGGGGAGCTGTTTTTT.

This chain links TRBV19 with TRBJ1-1; D unresolved. Trimming took off 11 bases at V and 1 base at J, with 11 bases between the two ends. The CDR3 covers 12 residues. From germline, CDR1 is LNHDA and CDR2 SQIVND (reference sequence). The CDR3 here is CASQKANTEAFF. The CDR3 DNA is TGTGCCTCCCAGAAAGCGAACACTGAAGCTTTCTTT.

CDR3 nucleotides: TGTGCCAGCAGCTCCAGTAGGATCTTTGTCTATGGCTACACCTTC. Amino acids: CASSSSRIFVYGYTF. The rearrangement joins TRBV7-9 to TRBJ1-2; D is unresolved. V was clipped by 4 bases and J by 4 bases, with 16 bases between them. The CDR3 runs 15 residues. The germline gives CDR1 SEHNR, CDR2 FQNEAQ (reference sequence). Filled out from reference TRBV7-9 and TRBJ1-2, the complete variable domain reads DTGVSQNPRHKITKRGQNVTFRCDPISEHNRLYWYRQTLGQGPEFLTYFQNEAQLEKSRLLSDRFSAERPKGSFSTLEIQRTEQGDSAMYLCASSSSRIFVYGYTFGSGTRLTVV.

This chain uses TRBV30 with TRBJ2-1, with D possibly being TRBD1 or TRBD2 (6 bases each). The V gene's germline CDR1 is GTSNPN and CDR2 SVGIG (reference sequence). Trimming took off 5 bases at V and 10 bases at J, with 24 bases between the two ends. The CDR3 runs to 15 residues. The DNA for the CDR3 is TGTGCCTGGTCCCGAGGCGGAGGGGGAGCAGGCGAGCAGTTCTTC. As protein: CAWSRGGGGAGEQFF.

Written as DNA, the CDR3 is TGCGCCAGCAGCACTAGCTTCACGATTACAGATACGCAGTATTTT. It translates to CASSTSFTITDTQYF. V is TRBV4-3 and J is TRBJ2-3; possible D gene TRBD2, 6 bases. This CDR3 comprises 15 residues. Germline V CDR1 and CDR2: LGHNA, YSLEER. V lost 5 bases to trimming and J lost 3 bases, with 15 bases between them.

The chain recombines TRBV5-1 with TRBJ2-3, with D possibly matching TRBD1 (6 bases). The CDR3 is 15 amino acids. Germline assignment: CDR1 SGHRS and CDR2 YFSETQ. V dropped 4 bases and J dropped 0 bases, with 12 bases sitting between them. The DNA of the CDR3 is TGCGCCAGCAGCCCATACAGGGACAGCACAGATACGCAGTATTTT. Translating gives CASSPYRDSTDTQYF.

V usage is TRBV5-1 and J usage is TRBJ2-1; 7 bases match TRBD2. Trimming cost V 0 bases and J 9 bases; bases outside gene matches: 18. Germline V CDR1 and CDR2: SGHRS, YFSETQ. This CDR3 contains 18 residues. The CDR3 here is CASSLALVASGGDSEQFF. The CDR3 DNA is TGCGCCAGCAGCTTGGCCCTGGTGGCTAGCGGAGGGGACTCTGAGCAGTTCTTC.

The chain links TRBV7-6 to TRBJ1-2; no clear D gene. This CDR3 has 16 amino acids. Germline CDR1 SGHVS, CDR2 FNYEAQ. V shed 5 bases and J shed 5 bases, with 21 bases lying between them. Here the CDR3 reads CASSLVPEDGQYGYTF. The CDR3 DNA sequence: TGTGCCAGCAGCCTCGTCCCCGAGGACGGTCAGTATGGCTACACCTTC.

The J gene is TRBJ2-3, the V gene TRBV7-2, with 9 nucleotides matching TRBD2. CDR1 SGHTA and CDR2 FQGNSA come from the germline V gene. The CDR3 extends over 18 amino acids. The junction had 10 bases not matched to a gene; V was cut back by 1 base and J by 2 bases. The CDR3 loop is CASSLGGGTSSFTDTQYF. The CDR3 DNA reads TGTGCCAGCAGCTTAGGAGGGGGGACTAGCAGTTTCACAGATACGCAGTATTTT.

The chain employs TRBV27 and TRBJ1-1, with no clear D. The CDR3 loop spans 13 amino acids. V was cut by 5 bases and J by 0 bases, with 7 bases left in between. The germline V gene has CDR1 MNHEY and CDR2 SMNVEV (reference sequence). CDR3: CASSPEMNTEAFF. DNA for the CDR3: TGTGCCAGCAGTCCCGAGATGAACACTGAAGCTTTCTTT.

This chain uses TRBV23-1 with TRBJ1-6, with D unclear. TRBV23-1 counts as an open reading frame of uncertain function. V lost 1 base, J lost 0 bases, and 19 bases lay in between. The CDR3 is 20 residues long. The CDR3 DNA sequence: TGCGCCAGCAGTCAATTTGAGGTGATTCTCGAGAGCTCCTATAATTCACCCCTCCACTTT. Protein product: CASSQFEVILESSYNSPLHF.

V gene TRBV7-9 combines with J gene TRBJ2-2, with D possibly being TRBD1 (6 bases). Per germline, CDR1 SEHNR and CDR2 FQNEAQ (reference sequence). V was cut by 8 bases and J by 0 bases, with 16 bases left in between. The CDR3 is made up of 16 amino acids. CDR3 nucleotide sequence: TGTGCCAGCGTAGGGCGACAGGCTGCGAACACCGGGGAGCTGTTTTTT. It specifies CASVGRQAANTGELFF.

The rearrangement uses TRBV9 and TRBJ2-1; no clear D gene. This CDR3 is 12 amino acids long. V dropped 0 bases and J dropped 9 bases, with 7 bases sitting between them. Germline CDR1 SGDLS, CDR2 YYNGEE. CDR3 in DNA: TGTGCCAGCAGCGTAGAAGCGAGTGAGCAGTTCTTC. Residues: CASSVEASEQFF.

This clone was seen only once. This chain uses TRBV18 with TRBJ1-6; tentatively, D is TRBD1 (6 bases). CDR1 is KGHSH and CDR2 is LQKENI in the germline V gene. The CDR3 runs to 15 residues. V lost 5 bases, J lost 4 bases, and 12 bases lay in between. The CDR3 DNA sequence: TGTGCCAGCTCATCCGACAGGAATTATAATTCACCCCTCCACTTT. It yields the protein CASSSDRNYNSPLHF. The full variable domain, completed using reference TRBV18 and TRBJ1-6, is NAGVMQNPRHLVRRRGQEARLRCSPMKGHSHVYWYRQLPEEGLKFMVYLQKENIIDESGMPKERFSAEFPKEGPSILRIQQVVRGDSAAYFCASSSDRNYNSPLHFGNGTRLTVT.

CDR3 DNA: TGTGCCAGCAGTGTACAGGGGGACTATGGCTACACCTTC. Its protein product is CASSVQGDYGYTF. This rearrangement joins TRBV25-1 to TRBJ1-2, with 8 bases fitting TRBD1. The J segment lost 3 bases and the V segment lost 4 bases, leaving 1 base of the junction unmatched. CDR1 is MGHDK and CDR2 is SYGVNS in the germline V gene. The CDR3 spans 13 residues.

The rearrangement uses TRBV3-1 (or the pseudogene TRBV3-2) and TRBJ1-5, with D hard to call. V was shortened by 3 bases and J by 3 bases, with 6 bases between the two germline ends. The CDR3 is 13 residues long. Germline loops: CDR1 LGHDT, CDR2 YNNKEL (reference sequence). CDR3 sequence reads: CASSHSDNQPQHF. The CDR3 DNA is TGTGCCAGCAGCCACAGCGACAATCAGCCCCAGCATTTT.

This clone came up once. The gene calls are TRBV3-1 (or the pseudogene TRBV3-2) and TRBJ1-4, with TRBD1 identical over 7 bases. After removal of 1 base from V and 8 bases from J, the junction contained 10 bases not matched to a gene. This CDR3 contains 16 residues. Germline lookup yields CDR1 LGHDT and CDR2 YNNKEL (reference sequence). The CDR3 DNA sequence: TGTGCCAGCAGCCAAGGGCAAACAGGGGCGCGGGAAAAACTGTTTTTT. Its protein product is CASSQGQTGAREKLFF.

The gene calls are TRBV28 and TRBJ1-2; possible D gene TRBD1, 6 bases. From germline, CDR1 is MDHEN and CDR2 SYDVKM. The CDR3 runs 15 residues. Trimming removed 5 bases at V and 6 bases at J, with 19 bases between. CDR3 protein: CASSESTGTVDGYTF. Written as DNA, the CDR3 is TGTGCCAGCAGTGAATCCACAGGGACTGTTGATGGCTACACCTTC.